This entry lists 5 T cell receptor beta chains sequenced from one sample in a study of PD-1 blockade in classical Hodgkin lymphoma. Some clones are missing from TCRdb's copy, which holds only in-frame ones; the method was immunoSEQ multiplex PCR. Among 9,000 to 10,000 clones listed, around 80% were seen once. Time point of the sample: cycle 4 day 1 (C4D1), after 5 to 7 weeks of nivolumab. Each patient experienced a relapse that followed autologous stem cell transplantation, and brentuximab vedotin exposure varied. Negative selection with magnetic separation was used to purify CD4+ T cells from thawed PBMCs. Sequences were derived from CD4+ T cells from blood, sampled before the fourth cycle of nivolumab. The source of these receptors is a human donor with classical Hodgkin lymphoma.

The chain employs TRBV20-1 and TRBJ1-1; unclear D gene. From germline, CDR1 is DFQATT and CDR2 SNEGSKA (reference sequence). V lost 8 bases and J 0 bases, leaving 7 bases between the germline ends. This CDR3 has 11 residues. The DNA for the CDR3 is TGCAGTTCCTTCATGAACACTGAAGCTTTCTTT. It codes for CSSFMNTEAFF.

This clone was observed a few times. The rearrangement joins TRBV6-4 to TRBJ2-1; 10 bases match TRBD2. The V gene's germline CDR1 is MRHNA and CDR2 SNTAGT. The ends lost 6 bases at V and 6 bases at J; junction bases unmatched: 8. This CDR3 contains 15 residues. Here the CDR3 reads CASSKLAGALNEQFF. In DNA form, the CDR3 reads TGTGCCAGCAGCAAGCTAGCGGGGGCCCTCAATGAGCAGTTCTTC.

This clone has just a few counts. V is TRBV5-1 and J is TRBJ1-6; no reliable D call. V was clipped by 5 bases and J by 7 bases, with 7 bases between them. The CDR3 covers 12 residues. Germline V CDR1 and CDR2: SGHRS, YFSETQ. CDR3 coding DNA: TGCGCCAGCAGGCAAGCCAATTCACCCCTCCACTTT. Its translation is CASRQANSPLHF.

V gene TRBV7-6 combines with J gene TRBJ2-5; no clear D. The CDR3 is 14 residues long. Germline V gene sequence: CDR1 SGHVS, CDR2 FNYEAQ. The V end lost 5 bases, the J end lost 2 bases, and 12 bases lay between the germline ends. CDR3 loop: CASSPRMGQETQYF. Here the CDR3 DNA reads TGTGCCAGCAGCCCCAGGATGGGACAAGAGACCCAGTACTTC.

This clone is large within its sample. The chain is built from TRBV28 and TRBJ1-5; no clear D. Trimming pared 4 bases from V and 3 bases from J, leaving 13 bases between. The germline gives CDR1 MDHEN, CDR2 SYDVKM. The CDR3 runs 15 residues. CDR3 protein: CASSSTGRVNQPQHF. For the CDR3, the DNA is TGTGCCAGCAGTTCCACGGGGAGGGTCAATCAGCCCCAGCATTTT.